The 23 T cell receptor beta chains reported below all come from one sample, sequenced in a study of blood T cell repertoires in COVID-19. This table comes from immunoSEQ multiplex PCR, and its TCRdb copy is limited to in-frame clones, with some not included. The table records a few hundred thousand clones, about nine tenths of them present only once. The sequenced sample was peripheral blood. The receptors come from a woman aged 50 to 60 who had recovered from COVID-19.

This clone was seen only once. The chain is built from TRBV12-5 and TRBJ1-2; D may be TRBD1 (5 bases). The CDR3 is 13 residues long. The ends were cut back, 1 base at V and 3 bases at J, with 6 bases in the middle. Germline V lookup: CDR1 LGHNT, CDR2 FRNRAP. CDR3 nucleotide sequence: TGTGCTAGTGGTTTGGCCAGGGACTATGGCTACACCTTC. This translates into CASGLARDYGYTF.

The rearrangement joins TRBV7-2 to TRBJ1-1; a weak D match, TRBD1 (6 bases). V lost 6 bases to trimming and J lost 5 bases, with 22 bases between them. Germline assignment: CDR1 SGHTA and CDR2 FQGNSA. The CDR3 sequence is 16 residues long. This CDR3 reads CASSRQGSGVGTEAFF. In DNA form, the CDR3 reads TGTGCCAGCAGTCGGCAGGGGAGCGGGGTGGGAACTGAAGCTTTCTTT.

The chain combines TRBV7-9 with TRBJ1-2, with TRBD1 matching 8 bases. This CDR3 has 14 residues. V gave up 1 base and J gave up 6 bases; unmatched junction bases: 4. Germline-derived CDR1 and CDR2 are SEHNR and FQNEAQ (reference sequence). In DNA form, the CDR3 reads TGTGCCAGCAGCTTAGACAGGGGGTTCGATGGCTACACCTTC. Protein: CASSLDRGFDGYTF.

The chain links TRBV10-3 to TRBJ2-1, with TRBD2 matching over 11 bases. V lost 4 bases, J lost 5 bases, and 10 bases stayed unmatched. The germline V gene has CDR1 ENHRY and CDR2 SYGVKD. The CDR3 consists of 17 residues. The CDR3 nucleotides are TGTGCCATCAGTGGCCTCCTGACTAGCGGGGCAAACAATGAGCAGTTCTTC. Amino acids: CAISGLLTSGANNEQFF.

The chain's CDR3 is CASSHPPPKQGVGETQYF. CDR3 coding DNA: TGTGCCAGCAGCCATCCCCCCCCCAAACAGGGAGTTGGGGAGACCCAGTACTTC. The gene calls are TRBV3-1 (or the pseudogene TRBV3-2) and TRBJ2-5, with D perhaps TRBD1 (6 bases). The germline V gene encodes CDR1 LGHDT and CDR2 YNNKEL (reference sequence). The CDR3 covers 18 residues. Trimming shortened V by 3 bases and J by 5 bases, and 25 bases separated the two germline ends.

The rearrangement links TRBV5-1 to TRBJ2-1; 10 positions match TRBD2. The V gene's germline CDR1 is SGHRS and CDR2 YFSETQ. V lost 3 bases, J lost 5 bases, and 8 bases stayed unmatched. The length of the CDR3 is 16 residues. The CDR3 protein is CASSWGLAGAHNEQFF. The CDR3 DNA sequence: TGCGCCAGCAGCTGGGGCCTAGCGGGGGCTCACAATGAGCAGTTCTTC.

V usage is TRBV18 and J usage is TRBJ1-1, with TRBD1 matching 7 bases. CDR3 size: 14 residues. From germline, CDR1 is KGHSH and CDR2 LQKENI. V was clipped by 3 bases and J by 11 bases; unmatched bases: 12. The CDR3 here is CASSPTTGRGGAFF. The CDR3, as DNA: TGTGCCAGCTCACCGACGACAGGGCGTGGAGGTGCTTTCTTT. Filled out from reference TRBV18 and TRBJ1-1, the complete variable domain reads NAGVMQNPRHLVRRRGQEARLRCSPMKGHSHVYWYRQLPEEGLKFMVYLQKENIIDESGMPKERFSAEFPKEGPSILRIQQVVRGDSAAYFCASSPTTGRGGAFFGQGTRLTVV.

This clone was seen once. V and J are TRBV28 and TRBJ1-5; the match to TRBD1 covers 11 bases. The germline CDR1 and CDR2 sequences are MDHEN and SYDVKM. V trimming: 6 bases; J trimming: 5 bases; junction bases outside the gene matches: 3. The CDR3 length is 14 residues. In DNA form, the CDR3 reads TGTGCCAGCAGCGGACAGGGGGCTTATCAGCCCCAGCATTTT. As protein: CASSGQGAYQPQHF. Full variable domain (rest looked up from reference TRBV28 and TRBJ1-5): DVKVTQSSRYLVKRTGEKVFLECVQDMDHENMFWYRQDPGLGLRLIYFSYDVKMKEKGDIPEGYSVSREKKERFSLILESASTNQTSMYLCASSGQGAYQPQHFGDGTRLSIL.

The chain joins TRBV6-1 to TRBJ1-4; possible D gene TRBD1, 6 bases. V lost 0 bases and J lost 8, with 16 bases in between. Germline-derived CDR1 and CDR2 are MNHNS and SASEGT. The CDR3 length is 16 residues. CDR3 region: CASSEAPGGAQEKLFF. In DNA form, the CDR3 reads TGTGCCAGCAGTGAAGCGCCGGGGGGCGCGCAGGAAAAACTGTTTTTT.

The chain has TRBV15 and TRBJ1-6; D is ambiguous. V was clipped by 5 bases and J by 5 bases, with 13 bases between them. CDR1 and CDR2 from the germline V gene are LNHNV and YYDKDF (reference sequence). This CDR3 region has 15 residues. The CDR3 DNA reads TGTGCCACCAGCGGTCGAGGTTTTAATAATTCACCCCTCCACTTT. Translation gives CATSGRGFNNSPLHF. Combining the CDR3 with reference TRBV15 and TRBJ1-6 gives the whole variable domain DAMVIQNPRYQVTQFGKPVTLSCSQTLNHNVMYWYQQKSSQAPKLLFHYYDKDFNNEADTPDNFQSRRPNTSFCFLDIRSPGLGDTAMYLCATSGRGFNNSPLHFGNGTRLTVT.

The chain couples TRBV5-6 to TRBJ1-2; TRBD1 matches at 8 bases. Losses at the gene ends were 4 bases for V and 8 bases for J; bases not matched to a gene: 4. Germline CDR1 SGHDT, CDR2 YYEEEE. This CDR3 spans 12 amino acids. The CDR3 loop is CASSPGTGGYTF. The CDR3 DNA reads TGTGCCAGCAGCCCCGGGACAGGAGGCTACACCTTC.

The CDR3 DNA follows: TGTGCCAGCTCACCGACAGGGGGGCCTTATAGCAATCAGCCCCAGCATTTT. This sequence encodes CASSPTGGPYSNQPQHF. The chain uses TRBV18 and TRBJ1-5; 9 bases fit TRBD1. The V gene's germline CDR1 is KGHSH and CDR2 LQKENI. Trimming removed 3 bases from V and 0 bases from J; junction bases left unmatched: 6. This CDR3 spans 17 amino acids.

The chain uses TRBV6-5 and TRBJ1-1; D gene uncertain. With 0 bases removed from V and 5 bases from J, the gap between germline ends came to 7 bases. Germline V gene sequence: CDR1 MNHEY, CDR2 SVGAGI. The CDR3 has 13 amino acids. CDR3 sequence (DNA): TGTGCCAGCAGTTACTCGCCTAGGACTGAAGCTTTCTTT. It codes for CASSYSPRTEAFF.

J is TRBJ2-7 and V is TRBV19, with 9 bases lining up with TRBD1. This CDR3 has 16 amino acids. The germline V gene encodes CDR1 LNHDA and CDR2 SQIVND (reference sequence). V lost 5 bases to trimming and J lost 2 bases; unmatched junction nucleotides: 10. CDR3 coding DNA: TGTGCCAGTAGTCCCGACGGGGGACAGGGTACCTACGAGCAGTACTTC. It is translated as CASSPDGGQGTYEQYF.

V usage is TRBV5-1 and J usage is TRBJ2-7; D might be TRBD2 (6 bases). V gave up 2 bases and J gave up 1 base, with 22 bases separating them. The CDR3 is 18 amino acids. Germline V CDR1 and CDR2: SGHRS, YFSETQ. This CDR3 is CASSFSPSGQGISYEQYF. The CDR3 DNA reads as TGCGCCAGCAGCTTTTCCCCCAGCGGGCAGGGCATATCCTACGAGCAGTACTTC. Complete variable domain (other parts from reference TRBV5-1 and TRBJ2-7): KAGVTQTPRYLIKTRGQQVTLSCSPISGHRSVSWYQQTPGQGLQFLFEYFSETQRNKGNFPGRFSGRQFSNSRSEMNVSTLELGDSALYLCASSFSPSGQGISYEQYFGPGTRLTVT.

The rearrangement uses TRBV7-3 and TRBJ2-1; 10 bases map to TRBD2. The CDR3 sequence is 15 residues long. V lost 5 bases, J lost 8 bases, and 9 bases stayed unmatched. Germline CDR1 is SGHTA and CDR2 is FQGTGA. The CDR3, as DNA: TGTGCCAGCAGCAATCGACTAGCGGGTCAGGATGAGCAGTTCTTC. It is translated as CASSNRLAGQDEQFF.

The chain is built from TRBV5-6 and TRBJ2-6; 9 positions match TRBD2. Germline CDR1 is SGHDT and CDR2 is YYEEEE. Germline trimming cut 4 bases from V and 0 bases from J; bases unmatched to any gene: 8. This CDR3 region has 18 residues. CDR3 residues: CASSPFSGGFSGANVLTF. In nucleotides, the CDR3 is TGTGCCAGCAGCCCCTTTAGCGGGGGATTCTCTGGGGCCAACGTCCTGACTTTC.

This clone was detected only a few times. The DNA of the CDR3 is TGTGCCAGCAGCTTGGATGGCGGGGGGGCCTACGAGCAGTACTTC. This translates into CASSLDGGGAYEQYF. This rearrangement joins TRBV5-5 to TRBJ2-7; 9 positions agree with TRBD2. Germline CDR1 is SGHKS and CDR2 is YYEKEE (reference sequence). Trimming at V came to 0 bases and at J to 2 bases, leaving 3 bases not matched to a gene. The CDR3 consists of 15 residues.

CDR3 region: CASTKHGTGFTEAFF. DNA of the CDR3: TGTGCCAGCACCAAACACGGGACAGGGTTCACTGAAGCTTTCTTT. The V call is TRBV6-5, the J call TRBJ1-1; 9 positions agree with TRBD1. Germline assignment: CDR1 MNHEY and CDR2 SVGAGI. The CDR3 runs 15 residues. J gave up 4 bases and V 7 bases, and 10 bases lay outside the gene matches.

V is TRBV13 and J is TRBJ1-1; 9 bases align to TRBD1. Looked up from germline, CDR1 is PRHDT and CDR2 is FYEKMQ (reference sequence). This CDR3 is built from 16 residues. Trimming cost V 5 bases and J 7 bases; bases outside gene matches: 14. CDR3 protein: CASSLRTGALKSEAFF. The CDR3 DNA is TGTGCCAGCAGCCTTCGGACAGGGGCCCTGAAAAGTGAAGCTTTCTTT.

This chain links TRBV6-5 with TRBJ2-7; TRBD1 agrees at 7 bases. With 9 bases clipped from V and 2 bases from J, the junction kept 7 bases outside the gene matches. The CDR3 consists of 13 residues. Germline V CDR1 and CDR2: MNHEY, SVGAGI. The CDR3 DNA reads TGTGCCAGTCCCGGGACAGCGACCTACGAGCAGTACTTC. As protein: CASPGTATYEQYF.

This clone was seen a handful of times. This sequence joins TRBV5-1 and TRBJ1-5; 9 bases fit TRBD1. The J segment lost 0 bases and the V segment lost 4 bases, leaving 2 bases of the junction unmatched. Germline V gene lookup returns CDR1 SGHRS and CDR2 YFSETQ. The CDR3 runs 15 residues. The CDR3 protein is CASSRTGDSNQPQHF. The DNA of the CDR3 is TGCGCCAGCAGCAGGACAGGGGATAGCAATCAGCCCCAGCATTTT. The whole variable domain, filled in from reference TRBV5-1 and TRBJ1-5, reads KAGVTQTPRYLIKTRGQQVTLSCSPISGHRSVSWYQQTPGQGLQFLFEYFSETQRNKGNFPGRFSGRQFSNSRSEMNVSTLELGDSALYLCASSRTGDSNQPQHFGDGTRLSIL.

The chain joins TRBV30 to TRBJ2-7; maybe TRBD1 (6 bases). Per germline, CDR1 GTSNPN and CDR2 SVGIG (reference sequence). This CDR3 spans 13 amino acids. V lost 3 bases to trimming and J lost 0 bases, with 9 bases between them. In nucleotides, the CDR3 is TGTGCCTGGAGACTGGACAGCTCCTACGAGCAGTACTTC. Amino acids: CAWRLDSSYEQYF.